These 4 T cell receptor beta chains were all obtained from the same sample, sequenced in a study of OX40 agonist ivuxolimab in advanced cancers. Sequencing was performed with immunoSEQ multiplex PCR; in TCRdb, only in-frame clones are kept and a portion is missing. The repertoire has about 62,000 clones, 60% to 85% of them found once; the top ten carry 9.5% to 13%. The sequencing used CD4+ or CD8+ T cells sorted from blood, collected in a trial of the OX40 agonist ivuxolimab. These receptors all come from an adult with an advanced solid tumor such as melanoma, head and neck, liver or kidney cancer.

The chain employs TRBV9 and TRBJ2-1, with 7 nucleotides matching TRBD2. Germline V lookup: CDR1 SGDLS, CDR2 YYNGEE. The CDR3 runs 15 residues. J was trimmed by 4 bases and V by 0 bases; bases with no gene match: 4. CDR3 loop: CASSVVSSGYNEQFF. CDR3 bases: TGTGCCAGCAGCGTAGTCTCTAGCGGATACAATGAGCAGTTCTTC.

This clone was recorded a few times. V gene TRBV7-9 combines with J gene TRBJ2-1; possible D gene TRBD2, 6 bases. The germline gives CDR1 SEHNR, CDR2 FQNEAQ (reference sequence). The CDR3 runs 15 residues. The V end was cut by 5 bases, the J end by 1 base, with 12 bases between. CDR3 residues: CASSPPGLSYNEQFF. The CDR3 nucleotides read TGTGCCAGCAGCCCACCGGGACTTTCCTACAATGAGCAGTTCTTC.

The chain employs TRBV5-6 and TRBJ2-4; D may be TRBD2 (7 bases). This CDR3 comprises 12 residues. CDR1 and CDR2 (germline): SGHDT, YYEEEE. V lost 7 bases and J lost 7, with 12 bases in between. The CDR3 coding sequence is TGTGCCAGCCTGGGCGGGGGCAACATTCAGTACTTC. Protein: CASLGGGNIQYF.

The V gene is TRBV4-2, the J gene TRBJ2-3; TRBD2 matches at 13 bases. Germline CDR1 LGHNA, CDR2 YNFKEQ. CDR3 length: 17 amino acids. With V trimmed by 2 bases and J by 3 bases, 5 bases remained unmatched. CDR3 region: CASSQRTSGGPTDTQYF. The CDR3 DNA reads TGTGCCAGCAGCCAACGGACTAGCGGGGGCCCTACAGATACGCAGTATTTT.